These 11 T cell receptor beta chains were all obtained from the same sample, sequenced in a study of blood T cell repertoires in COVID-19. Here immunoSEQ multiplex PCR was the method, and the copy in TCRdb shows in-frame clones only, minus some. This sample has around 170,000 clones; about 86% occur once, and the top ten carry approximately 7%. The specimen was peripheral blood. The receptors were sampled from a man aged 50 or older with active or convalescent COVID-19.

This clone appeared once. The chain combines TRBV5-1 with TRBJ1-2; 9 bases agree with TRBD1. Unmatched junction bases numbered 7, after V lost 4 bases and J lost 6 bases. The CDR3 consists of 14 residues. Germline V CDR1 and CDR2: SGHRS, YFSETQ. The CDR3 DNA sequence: TGCGCCAGCAGCCTCCCGGGACAGGGAGATGGCTACACCTTC. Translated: CASSLPGQGDGYTF.

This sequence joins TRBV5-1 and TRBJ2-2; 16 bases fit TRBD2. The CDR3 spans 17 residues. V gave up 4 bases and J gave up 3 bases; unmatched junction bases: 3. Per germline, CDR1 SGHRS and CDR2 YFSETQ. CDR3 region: CASSAGLAGGYTGELFF. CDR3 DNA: TGCGCCAGCAGCGCGGGACTAGCGGGAGGGTACACCGGGGAGCTGTTTTTT.

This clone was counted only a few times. The CDR3 sequence: CASSRGDTNYGYTF. The CDR3 DNA sequence: TGTGCCAGCAGTCGTGGAGATACTAACTATGGCTACACCTTC. This chain links TRBV6-5 with TRBJ1-2; D unclear. Trimming took 5 bases from V and 0 from J, leaving 10 bases between them. This CDR3 spans 14 amino acids. Germline V gene data show CDR1 as MNHEY and CDR2 as SVGAGI.

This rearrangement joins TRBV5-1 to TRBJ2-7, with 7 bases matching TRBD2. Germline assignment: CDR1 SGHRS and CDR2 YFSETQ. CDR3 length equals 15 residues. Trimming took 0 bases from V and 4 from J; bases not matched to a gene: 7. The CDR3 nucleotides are TGCGCCAGCAGCTTGGTCTCTAGCGGAGAGTACGAGCAGTACTTC. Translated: CASSLVSSGEYEQYF.

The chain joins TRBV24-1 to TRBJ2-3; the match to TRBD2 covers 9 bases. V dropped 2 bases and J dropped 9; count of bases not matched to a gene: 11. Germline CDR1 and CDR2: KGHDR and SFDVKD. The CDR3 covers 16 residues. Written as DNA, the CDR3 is TGTGCCACCAGTGATTCAGCGGGGGGAGAAATGGGCACGCAGTATTTT. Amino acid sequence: CATSDSAGGEMGTQYF.

CDR3 sequence: CASSMTGPNEKLFF. As DNA, the CDR3 is TGTGCCAGCAGCATGACAGGACCTAATGAAAAACTGTTTTTT. V gene TRBV7-6 combines with J gene TRBJ1-4; perhaps TRBD1 as D (6 bases). V shed 5 bases and J shed 3 bases, with 10 bases lying between them. Germline V gene lookup returns CDR1 SGHVS and CDR2 FNYEAQ. CDR3 length: 14 residues.

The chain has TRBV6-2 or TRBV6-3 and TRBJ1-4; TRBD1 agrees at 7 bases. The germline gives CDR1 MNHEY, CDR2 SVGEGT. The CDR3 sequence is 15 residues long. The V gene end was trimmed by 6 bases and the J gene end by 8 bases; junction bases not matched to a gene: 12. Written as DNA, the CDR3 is TGTGCCAGCAGCCGTACAACAGGGGCCGACGAAAAACTGTTTTTT. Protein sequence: CASSRTTGADEKLFF.

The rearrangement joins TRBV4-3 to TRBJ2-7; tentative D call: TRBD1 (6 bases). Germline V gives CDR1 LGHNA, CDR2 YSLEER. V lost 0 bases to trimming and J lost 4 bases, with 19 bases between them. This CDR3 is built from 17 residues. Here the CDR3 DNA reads TGCGCCAGCAGCCAAGATCAGGTCCCCGGACAGCTGTACGAGCAGTACTTC. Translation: CASSQDQVPGQLYEQYF.

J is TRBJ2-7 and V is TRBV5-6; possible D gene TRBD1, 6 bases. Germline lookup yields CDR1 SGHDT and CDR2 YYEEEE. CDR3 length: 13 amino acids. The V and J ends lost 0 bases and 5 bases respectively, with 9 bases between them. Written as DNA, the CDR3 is TGTGCCAGCAGCTTGGAAACAGGGAACGAGCAGTACTTC. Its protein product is CASSLETGNEQYF. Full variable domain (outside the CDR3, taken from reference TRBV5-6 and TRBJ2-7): DAGVTQSPTHLIKTRGQQVTLRCSPKSGHDTVSWYQQALGQGPQFIFQYYEEEERQRGNFPDRFSGHQFPNYSSELNVNALLLGDSALYLCASSLETGNEQYFGPGTRLTVT.

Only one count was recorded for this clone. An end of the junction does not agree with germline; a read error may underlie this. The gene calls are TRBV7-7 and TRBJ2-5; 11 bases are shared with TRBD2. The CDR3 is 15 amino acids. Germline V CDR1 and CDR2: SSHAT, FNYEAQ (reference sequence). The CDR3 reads CASSPGLAGRETQYF. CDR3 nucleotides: TGTGCTAGCAGCCCCGGACTAGCGGGTAGGGAGACCCAGTACTTC.

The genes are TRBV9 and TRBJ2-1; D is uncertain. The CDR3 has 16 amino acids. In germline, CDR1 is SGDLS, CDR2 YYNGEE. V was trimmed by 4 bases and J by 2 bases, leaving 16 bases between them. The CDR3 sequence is CASSSDYRYTYNEQFF. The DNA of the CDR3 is TGTGCCAGCAGCTCCGATTACAGATACACCTACAATGAGCAGTTCTTC.